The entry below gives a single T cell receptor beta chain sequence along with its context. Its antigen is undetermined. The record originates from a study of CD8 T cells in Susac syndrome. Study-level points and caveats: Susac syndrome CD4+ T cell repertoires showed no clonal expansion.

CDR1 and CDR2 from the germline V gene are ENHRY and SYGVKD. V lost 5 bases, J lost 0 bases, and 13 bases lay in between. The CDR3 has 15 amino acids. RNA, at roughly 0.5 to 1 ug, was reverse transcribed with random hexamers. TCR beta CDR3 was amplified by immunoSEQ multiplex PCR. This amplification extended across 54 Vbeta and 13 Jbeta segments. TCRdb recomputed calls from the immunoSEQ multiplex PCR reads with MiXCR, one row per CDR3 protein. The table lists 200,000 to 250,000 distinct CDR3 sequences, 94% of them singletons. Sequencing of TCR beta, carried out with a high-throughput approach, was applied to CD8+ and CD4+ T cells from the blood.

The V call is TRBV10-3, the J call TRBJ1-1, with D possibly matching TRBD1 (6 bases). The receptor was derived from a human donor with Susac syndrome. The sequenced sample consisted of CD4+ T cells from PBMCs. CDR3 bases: TGTGCCATCAGTTCCAGGGGACCGCTGAACACTGAAGCTTTCTTT. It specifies CAISSRGPLNTEAFF.